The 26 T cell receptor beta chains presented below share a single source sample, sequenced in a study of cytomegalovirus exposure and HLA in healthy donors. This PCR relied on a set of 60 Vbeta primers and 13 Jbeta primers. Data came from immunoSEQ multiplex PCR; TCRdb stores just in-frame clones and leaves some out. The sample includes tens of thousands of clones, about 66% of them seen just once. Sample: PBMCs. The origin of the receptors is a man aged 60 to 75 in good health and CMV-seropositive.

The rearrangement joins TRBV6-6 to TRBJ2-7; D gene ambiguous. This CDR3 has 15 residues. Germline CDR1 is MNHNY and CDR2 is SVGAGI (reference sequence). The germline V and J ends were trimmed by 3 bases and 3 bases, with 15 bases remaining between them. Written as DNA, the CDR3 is TGTGCCAGCAGTTATTCCCAGGCAGGTTTCTACGAGCAGTACTTC. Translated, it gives CASSYSQAGFYEQYF.

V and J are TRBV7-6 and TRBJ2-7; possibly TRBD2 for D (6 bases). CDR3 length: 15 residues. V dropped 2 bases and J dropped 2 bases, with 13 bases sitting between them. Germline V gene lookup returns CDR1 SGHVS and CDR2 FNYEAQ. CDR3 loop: CASSLQEGSTYEQYF. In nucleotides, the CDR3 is TGTGCCAGCAGCTTACAGGAGGGGTCGACCTACGAGCAGTACTTC.

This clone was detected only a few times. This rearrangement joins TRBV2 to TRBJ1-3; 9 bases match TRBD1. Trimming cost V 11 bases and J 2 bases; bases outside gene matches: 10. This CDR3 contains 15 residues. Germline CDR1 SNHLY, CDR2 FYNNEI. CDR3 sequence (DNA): TGTGCCGGCCACAGCGGGACAGGGCCTGGAAACACCATATATTTT. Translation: CAGHSGTGPGNTIYF.

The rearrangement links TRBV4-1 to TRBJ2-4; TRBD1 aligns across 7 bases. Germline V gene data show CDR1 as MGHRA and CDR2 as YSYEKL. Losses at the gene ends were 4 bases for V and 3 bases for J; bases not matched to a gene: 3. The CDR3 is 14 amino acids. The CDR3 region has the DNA TGCGCCAGCAGCCCGGGACAGTTCAAAAACATTCAGTACTTC. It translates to CASSPGQFKNIQYF.

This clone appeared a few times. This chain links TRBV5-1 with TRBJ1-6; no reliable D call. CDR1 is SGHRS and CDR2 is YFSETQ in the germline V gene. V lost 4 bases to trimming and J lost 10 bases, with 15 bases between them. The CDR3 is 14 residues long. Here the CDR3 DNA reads TGCGCCAGCAGCCAAGATATTTCACTATCACCCCTCCACTTT. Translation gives CASSQDISLSPLHF.

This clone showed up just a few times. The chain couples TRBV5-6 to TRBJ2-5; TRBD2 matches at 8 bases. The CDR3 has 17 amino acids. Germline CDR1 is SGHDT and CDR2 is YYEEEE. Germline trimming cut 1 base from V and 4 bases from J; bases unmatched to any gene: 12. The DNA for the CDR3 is TGTGCCAGCAGCTTGCCAGGCGGGGGGCGGTACGGAGAGACCCAGTACTTC. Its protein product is CASSLPGGGRYGETQYF.

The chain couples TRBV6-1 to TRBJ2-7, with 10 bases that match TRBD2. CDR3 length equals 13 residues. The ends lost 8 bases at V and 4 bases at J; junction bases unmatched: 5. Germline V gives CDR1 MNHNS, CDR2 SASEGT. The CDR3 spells CASASGGPYEQYF. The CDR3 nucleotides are TGTGCCAGCGCTAGCGGGGGCCCATACGAGCAGTACTTC.

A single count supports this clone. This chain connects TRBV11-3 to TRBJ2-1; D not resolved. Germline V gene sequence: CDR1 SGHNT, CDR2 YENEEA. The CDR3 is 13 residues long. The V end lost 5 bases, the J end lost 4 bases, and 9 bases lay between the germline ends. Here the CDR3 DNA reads TGTGCCAGCAGCCCACGCGATTACAATGAGCAGTTCTTC. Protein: CASSPRDYNEQFF.

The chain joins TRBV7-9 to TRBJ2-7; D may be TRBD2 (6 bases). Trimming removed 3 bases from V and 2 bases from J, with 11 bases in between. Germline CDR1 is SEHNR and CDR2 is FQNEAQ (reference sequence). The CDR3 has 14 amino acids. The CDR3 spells CASSLPGLPYEQYF. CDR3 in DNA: TGTGCCAGCAGCTTGCCGGGACTTCCCTACGAGCAGTACTTC. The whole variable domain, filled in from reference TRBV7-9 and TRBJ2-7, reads DTGVSQNPRHKITKRGQNVTFRCDPISEHNRLYWYRQTLGQGPEFLTYFQNEAQLEKSRLLSDRFSAERPKGSFSTLEIQRTEQGDSAMYLCASSLPGLPYEQYFGPGTRLTVT.

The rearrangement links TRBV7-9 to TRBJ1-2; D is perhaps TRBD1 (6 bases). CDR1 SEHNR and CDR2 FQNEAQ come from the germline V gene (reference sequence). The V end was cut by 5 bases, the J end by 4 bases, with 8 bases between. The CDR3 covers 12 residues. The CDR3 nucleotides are TGTGCCAGCAGCGTGGACAGCTATGGCTACACCTTC. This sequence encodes CASSVDSYGYTF.

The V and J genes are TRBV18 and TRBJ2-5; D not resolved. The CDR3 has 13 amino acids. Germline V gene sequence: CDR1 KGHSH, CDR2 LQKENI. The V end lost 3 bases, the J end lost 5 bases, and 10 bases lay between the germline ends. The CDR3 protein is CASSPSTWETQYF. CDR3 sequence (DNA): TGTGCCAGCTCACCCTCGACTTGGGAGACCCAGTACTTC.

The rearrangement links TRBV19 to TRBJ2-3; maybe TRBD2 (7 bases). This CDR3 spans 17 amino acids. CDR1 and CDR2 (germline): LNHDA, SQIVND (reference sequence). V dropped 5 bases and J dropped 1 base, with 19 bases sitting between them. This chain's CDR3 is CASSRGAGGKGTDTQYF. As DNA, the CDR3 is TGTGCCAGTAGTCGGGGGGCTGGAGGGAAGGGCACAGATACGCAGTATTTT.

The CDR3 region has the DNA TGTGCCAGCAGCAGCACGCGGGGGGAGACCCAGTACTTC. Translation: CASSSTRGETQYF. The chain employs TRBV5-5 and TRBJ2-5; the match to TRBD2 covers 7 bases. V shed 4 bases and J 5 bases; nucleotides not matched to a gene: 5. Per germline, CDR1 SGHKS and CDR2 YYEKEE (reference sequence). CDR3 length: 13 residues.

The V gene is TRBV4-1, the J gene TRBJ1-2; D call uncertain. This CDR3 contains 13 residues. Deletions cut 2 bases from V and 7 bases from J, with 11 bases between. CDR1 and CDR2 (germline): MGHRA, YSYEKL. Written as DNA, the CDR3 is TGCGCCAGCAGCCAAACCCCCCGGGTTGGCTACACCTTC. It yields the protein CASSQTPRVGYTF.

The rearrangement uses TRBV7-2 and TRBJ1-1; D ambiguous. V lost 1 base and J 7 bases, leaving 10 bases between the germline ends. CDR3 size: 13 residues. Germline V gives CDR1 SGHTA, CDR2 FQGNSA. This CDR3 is CASSLVESSEAFF. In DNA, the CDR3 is TGTGCCAGCAGCTTAGTAGAATCTAGTGAAGCTTTCTTT.

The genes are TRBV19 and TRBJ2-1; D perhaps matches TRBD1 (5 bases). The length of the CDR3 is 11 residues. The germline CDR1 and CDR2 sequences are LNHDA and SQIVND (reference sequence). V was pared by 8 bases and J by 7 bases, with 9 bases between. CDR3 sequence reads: CASSQVNEQFF. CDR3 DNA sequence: TGTGCCAGTTCACAGGTAAATGAGCAGTTCTTC.

In DNA form, the CDR3 reads TGTGCCAGCAGTTACTCGGAAGGTTTGGGGGGGAATGAGCAGTTCTTC. Translation: CASSYSEGLGGNEQFF. The V gene is TRBV6-6, the J gene TRBJ2-1; 7 nucleotides agree with TRBD2. With V trimmed by 0 bases and J by 7 bases, 9 bases remained unmatched. The CDR3 totals 16 residues. Germline V gene lookup returns CDR1 MNHNY and CDR2 SVGAGI (reference sequence).

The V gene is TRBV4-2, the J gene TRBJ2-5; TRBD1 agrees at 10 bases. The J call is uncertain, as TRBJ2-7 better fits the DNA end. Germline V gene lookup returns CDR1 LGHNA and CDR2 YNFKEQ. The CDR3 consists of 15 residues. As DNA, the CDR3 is TGTGCCAGCAGCCAGGGACAGGGGCTCACCTACGAGCAGTACTTC. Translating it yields CASSQGQGLTYEQYF.

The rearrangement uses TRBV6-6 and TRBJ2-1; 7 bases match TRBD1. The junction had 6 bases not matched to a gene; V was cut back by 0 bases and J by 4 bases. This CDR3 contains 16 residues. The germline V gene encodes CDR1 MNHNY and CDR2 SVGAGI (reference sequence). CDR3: CASSYSKNRGYNEQFF. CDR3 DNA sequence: TGTGCCAGCAGTTACTCCAAGAACAGGGGATACAATGAGCAGTTCTTC.

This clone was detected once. The CDR3 sequence is CASSAVPGSITGELFF. The CDR3 DNA sequence: TGTGCCAGCAGTGCCGTCCCGGGAAGTATCACCGGGGAGCTGTTTTTT. V gene TRBV25-1 combines with J gene TRBJ2-2; a possible D gene is TRBD2 (5 bases). Germline V lookup: CDR1 MGHDK, CDR2 SYGVNS. The CDR3 length is 16 residues. The V gene lost 4 bases and the J gene lost 4 bases, with 16 bases spanning the gap.

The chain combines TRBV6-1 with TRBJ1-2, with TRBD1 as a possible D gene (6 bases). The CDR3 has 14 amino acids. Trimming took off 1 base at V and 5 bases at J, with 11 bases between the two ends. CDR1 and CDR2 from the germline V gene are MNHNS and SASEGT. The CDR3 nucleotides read TGTGCCAGCAGTGAAGACAGGGCCCATTATGGCTACACCTTC. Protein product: CASSEDRAHYGYTF.

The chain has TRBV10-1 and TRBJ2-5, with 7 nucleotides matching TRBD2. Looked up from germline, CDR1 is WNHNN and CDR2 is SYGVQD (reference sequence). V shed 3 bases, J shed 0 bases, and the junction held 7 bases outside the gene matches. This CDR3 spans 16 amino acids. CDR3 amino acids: CASSDGGSGYQETQYF. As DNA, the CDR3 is TGCGCCAGCAGTGACGGGGGGTCGGGGTACCAAGAGACCCAGTACTTC.

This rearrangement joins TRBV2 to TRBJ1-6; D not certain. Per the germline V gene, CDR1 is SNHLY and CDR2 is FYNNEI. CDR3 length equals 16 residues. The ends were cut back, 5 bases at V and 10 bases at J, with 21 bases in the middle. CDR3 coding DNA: TGTGCCAGCAGTCGGTGGGGAGGAGGCGTAGAATCACCCCTCCACTTT. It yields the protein CASSRWGGGVESPLHF.

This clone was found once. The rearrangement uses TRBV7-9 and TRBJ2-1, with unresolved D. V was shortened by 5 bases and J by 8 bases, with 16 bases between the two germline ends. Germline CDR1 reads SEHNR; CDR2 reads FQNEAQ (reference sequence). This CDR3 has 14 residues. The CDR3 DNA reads TGTGCCAGCAGCCCAGTTCTACAGCCGTATGAGCAGTTCTTC. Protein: CASSPVLQPYEQFF. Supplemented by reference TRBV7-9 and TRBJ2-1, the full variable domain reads DTGVSQNPRHKITKRGQNVTFRCDPISEHNRLYWYRQTLGQGPEFLTYFQNEAQLEKSRLLSDRFSAERPKGSFSTLEIQRTEQGDSAMYLCASSPVLQPYEQFFGPGTRLTVL.

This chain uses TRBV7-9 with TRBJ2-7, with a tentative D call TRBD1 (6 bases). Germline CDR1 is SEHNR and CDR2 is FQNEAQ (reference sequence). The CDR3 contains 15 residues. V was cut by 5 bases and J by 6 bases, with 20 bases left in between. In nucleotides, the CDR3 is TGTGCCAGCAGCCCTAGGGGGACATCCCTCAGCGAGCAGTACTTC. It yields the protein CASSPRGTSLSEQYF.

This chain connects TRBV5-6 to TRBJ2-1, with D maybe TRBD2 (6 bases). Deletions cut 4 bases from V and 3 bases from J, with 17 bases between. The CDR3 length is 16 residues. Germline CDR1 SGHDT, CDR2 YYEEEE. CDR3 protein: CASSRPGSTLYNEQFF. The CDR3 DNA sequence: TGTGCCAGCAGCCGACCCGGGAGCACCCTCTACAATGAGCAGTTCTTC.